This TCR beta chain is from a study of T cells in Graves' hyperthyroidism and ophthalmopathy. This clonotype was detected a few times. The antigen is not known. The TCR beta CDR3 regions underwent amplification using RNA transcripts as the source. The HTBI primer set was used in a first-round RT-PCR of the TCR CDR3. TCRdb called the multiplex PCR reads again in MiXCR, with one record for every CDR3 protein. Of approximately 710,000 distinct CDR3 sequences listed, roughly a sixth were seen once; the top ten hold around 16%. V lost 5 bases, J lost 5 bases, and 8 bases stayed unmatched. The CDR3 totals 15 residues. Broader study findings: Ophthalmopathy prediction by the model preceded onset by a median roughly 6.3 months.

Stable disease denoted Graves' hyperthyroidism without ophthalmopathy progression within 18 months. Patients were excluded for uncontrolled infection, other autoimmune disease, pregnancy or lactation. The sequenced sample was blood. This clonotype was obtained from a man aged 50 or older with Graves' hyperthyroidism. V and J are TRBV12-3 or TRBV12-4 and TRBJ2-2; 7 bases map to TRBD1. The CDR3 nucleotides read TGTGCCAGCAGTAGGTCCCCAGGGGGAACCGGGGAGCTGTTTTTT. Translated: CASSRSPGGTGELFF.